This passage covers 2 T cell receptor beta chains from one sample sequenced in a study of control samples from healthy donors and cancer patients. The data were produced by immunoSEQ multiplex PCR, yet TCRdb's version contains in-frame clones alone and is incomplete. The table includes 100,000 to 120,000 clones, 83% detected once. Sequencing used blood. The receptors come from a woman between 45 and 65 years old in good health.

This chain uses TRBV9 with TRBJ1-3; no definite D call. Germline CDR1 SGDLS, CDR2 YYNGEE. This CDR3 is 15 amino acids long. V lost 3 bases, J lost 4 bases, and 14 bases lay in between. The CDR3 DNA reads TGTGCCAGCAGCGGCCTTATCGGAGGGGGAAACACCATATATTTT. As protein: CASSGLIGGGNTIYF.

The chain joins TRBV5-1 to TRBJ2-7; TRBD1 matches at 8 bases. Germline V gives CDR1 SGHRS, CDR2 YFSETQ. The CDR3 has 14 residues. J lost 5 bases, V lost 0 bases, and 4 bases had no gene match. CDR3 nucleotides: TGCGCCAGCAGCTTGGGACAGGGGACCCACGAGCAGTACTTC. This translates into CASSLGQGTHEQYF.